This T cell receptor beta chain was identified during a study of T cell changes during pregnancy in multiple sclerosis (dated by TCRdb to about 2019). Regarding the research as a whole: In women with multiple sclerosis, the researchers looked at how the T cell repertoire shifted as pregnancy progressed.

Library prep was done by the immunoSEQ multiplex PCR assay. Drawn from immuneACCESS, this table holds only the in-frame rearrangements with V and J called that TCRdb kept. Clones are partly lost; checked studies trace under half to an unresolved V gene and leave the rest unexplained. The sample table contains about 59,000 clones; only one count was recorded for 94% of them. The top ten constitute 2.5% to 3% of the sample. At the junction V is shortened by 4 bases and J by 2 bases, with 8 bases in between. Its CDR3 holds 12 amino acids, cysteine through phenylalanine. This entry keeps only the CDR3 DNA: 36 bases, framed from base 1. In the germline V gene, CDR1 corresponds to SQVTM and CDR2 to ANQGSEA. About this clone itself: There is no known antigen for this receptor. No much larger clone is present one base from it, and per-base qualities are unavailable. Other nucleotide sequences from this sample produce the same CDR3.

This specimen consisted of CD8+ T cells from peripheral blood mononuclear cells, obtained after pregnancy. Recombination linked TRBV29-1 to TRBJ2-5, with an unclear D gene assignment. The TCR sequence derives from a female donor with multiple sclerosis, enrolled in a pregnancy study. The sequenced DNA: TGCAGCGTTGGGCAGATGCAAGAGACCCAGTACTTC. Its protein reads: CSVGQMQETQYF.